What follows are 4 T cell receptor beta chains derived from one specimen sequenced in a study of blood T cell repertoires in COVID-19. Repertoires were generated with immunoSEQ multiplex PCR, while TCRdb's copy carries only in-frame clones and drops some. The data show approximately 260,000 clones, roughly 86% seen once. The specimen sequenced was PBMCs or T cells enriched from blood (not recorded which). These receptors came from a woman aged 60-75 years who had recovered from COVID-19.

The V and J genes are TRBV5-4 and TRBJ2-7; a possible D gene is TRBD1 (5 bases). Germline assignment: CDR1 SGHNT and CDR2 YYREEE (reference sequence). V gave up 4 bases and J gave up 3 bases, with 14 bases separating them. CDR3 size: 14 residues. The CDR3 region has the DNA TGTGCCAGCAGCGACGGACAAGCGTACTACGAGCAGTACTTC. It specifies CASSDGQAYYEQYF.

The chain links TRBV30 to TRBJ1-5; D is undetermined. V was trimmed by 2 bases and J by 0 bases, leaving 17 bases between them. Germline CDR1 is GTSNPN and CDR2 is SVGIG (reference sequence). The CDR3 runs 17 residues. CDR3 amino acids: CAWSRAGWGVSNQPQHF. CDR3 DNA sequence: TGTGCCTGGAGTCGGGCAGGATGGGGAGTTAGCAATCAGCCCCAGCATTTT.

The chain is built from TRBV27 and TRBJ1-1; 10 positions match TRBD1. The CDR3 covers 17 residues. Germline values: CDR1 MNHEY, CDR2 SMNVEV (reference sequence). The junction had 10 bases not matched to a gene; V was cut back by 6 bases and J by 0 bases. The CDR3 region has the DNA TGTGCCAGCAGCAAGACAGGGGGCGTGTTGTTGAACACTGAAGCTTTCTTT. Residues: CASSKTGGVLLNTEAFF.

The gene calls are TRBV5-1 and TRBJ1-2; a weak D match, TRBD1 (5 bases). This CDR3 comprises 12 residues. CDR1 SGHRS and CDR2 YFSETQ come from the germline V gene. V was cut by 0 bases and J by 8 bases, with 8 bases left in between. The CDR3 region is CASSLEGAGYTF. Written as DNA, the CDR3 is TGCGCCAGCAGCTTGGAAGGGGCCGGCTACACCTTC.